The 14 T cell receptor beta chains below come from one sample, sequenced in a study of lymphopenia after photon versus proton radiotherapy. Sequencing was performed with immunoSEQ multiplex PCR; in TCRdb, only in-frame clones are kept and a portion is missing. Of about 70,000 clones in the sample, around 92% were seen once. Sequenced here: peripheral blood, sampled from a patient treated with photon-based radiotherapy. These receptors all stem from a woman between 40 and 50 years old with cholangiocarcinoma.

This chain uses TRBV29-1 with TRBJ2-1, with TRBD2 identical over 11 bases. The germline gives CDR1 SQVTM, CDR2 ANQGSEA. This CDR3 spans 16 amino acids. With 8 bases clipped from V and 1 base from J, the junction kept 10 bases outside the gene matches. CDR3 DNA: TGCAGCCCCATGTTAGCGGGGGGGTATTCCTACAATGAGCAGTTCTTC. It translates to CSPMLAGGYSYNEQFF.

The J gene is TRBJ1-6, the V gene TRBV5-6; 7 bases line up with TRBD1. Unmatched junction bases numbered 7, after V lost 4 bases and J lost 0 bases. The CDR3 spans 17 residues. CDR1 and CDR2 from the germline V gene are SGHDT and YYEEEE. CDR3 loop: CASSILTGSSYNSPLHF. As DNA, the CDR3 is TGTGCCAGCAGCATTCTGACAGGGAGCTCCTATAATTCACCCCTCCACTTT.

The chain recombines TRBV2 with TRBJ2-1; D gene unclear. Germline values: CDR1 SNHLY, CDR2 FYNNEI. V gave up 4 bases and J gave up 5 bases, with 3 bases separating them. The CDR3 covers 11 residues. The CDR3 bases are TGTGCCAGCAGTGCGGACAATGAGCAGTTCTTC. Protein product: CASSADNEQFF.

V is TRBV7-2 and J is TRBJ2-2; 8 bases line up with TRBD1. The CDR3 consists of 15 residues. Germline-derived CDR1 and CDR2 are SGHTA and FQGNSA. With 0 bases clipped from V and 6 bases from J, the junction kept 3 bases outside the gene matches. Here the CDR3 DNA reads TGTGCCAGCAGCTTAGCCTCACAGGGGGCCGGGGAGCTGTTTTTT. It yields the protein CASSLASQGAGELFF.

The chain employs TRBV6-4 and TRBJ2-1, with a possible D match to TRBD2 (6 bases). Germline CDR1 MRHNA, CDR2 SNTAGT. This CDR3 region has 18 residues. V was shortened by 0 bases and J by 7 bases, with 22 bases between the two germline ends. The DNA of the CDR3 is TGTGCCAGCAGTGACTCTGATAGTGGGGGGAATTGGGATAATGAGCAGTTCTTC. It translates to CASSDSDSGGNWDNEQFF.

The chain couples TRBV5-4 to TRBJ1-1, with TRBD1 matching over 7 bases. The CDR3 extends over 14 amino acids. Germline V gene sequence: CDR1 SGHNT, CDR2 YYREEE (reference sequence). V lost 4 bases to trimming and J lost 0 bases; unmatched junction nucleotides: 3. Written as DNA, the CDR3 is TGTGCCAGCAGCGCTGACAGGGTGAACACTGAAGCTTTCTTT. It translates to CASSADRVNTEAFF.

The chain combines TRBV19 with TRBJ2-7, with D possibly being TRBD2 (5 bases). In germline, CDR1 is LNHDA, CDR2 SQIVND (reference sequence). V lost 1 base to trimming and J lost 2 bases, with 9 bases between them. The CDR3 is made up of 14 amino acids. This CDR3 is CASSIVGGPYEQYF. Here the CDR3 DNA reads TGTGCCAGTAGTATAGTTGGCGGGCCCTACGAGCAGTACTTC.

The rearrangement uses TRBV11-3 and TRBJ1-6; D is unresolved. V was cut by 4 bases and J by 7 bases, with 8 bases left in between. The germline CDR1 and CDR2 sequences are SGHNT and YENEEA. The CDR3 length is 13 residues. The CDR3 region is CASSSLPNSPLHF. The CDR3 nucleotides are TGTGCCAGCAGCTCCTTACCGAATTCACCCCTCCACTTT.

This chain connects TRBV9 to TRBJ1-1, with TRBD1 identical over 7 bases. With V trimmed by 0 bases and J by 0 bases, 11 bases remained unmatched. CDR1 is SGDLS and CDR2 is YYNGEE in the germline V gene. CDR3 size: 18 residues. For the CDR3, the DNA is TGTGCCAGCAGCGTAGGGACTCGACAGGGCGCCATGAACACTGAAGCTTTCTTT. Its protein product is CASSVGTRQGAMNTEAFF. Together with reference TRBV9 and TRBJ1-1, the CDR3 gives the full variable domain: DSGVTQTPKHLITATGQRVTLRCSPRSGDLSVYWYQQSLDQGLQFLIQYYNGEERAKGNILERFSAQQFPDLHSELNLSSLELGDSALYFCASSVGTRQGAMNTEAFFGQGTRLTVV.

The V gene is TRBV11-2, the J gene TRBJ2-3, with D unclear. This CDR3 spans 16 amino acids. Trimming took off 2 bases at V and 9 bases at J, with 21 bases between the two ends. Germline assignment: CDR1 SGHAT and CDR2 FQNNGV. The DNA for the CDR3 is TGTGCCAGCAGCTTACTGGTCGTGTTAGGGCCCTCGACGCAGTATTTT. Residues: CASSLLVVLGPSTQYF.

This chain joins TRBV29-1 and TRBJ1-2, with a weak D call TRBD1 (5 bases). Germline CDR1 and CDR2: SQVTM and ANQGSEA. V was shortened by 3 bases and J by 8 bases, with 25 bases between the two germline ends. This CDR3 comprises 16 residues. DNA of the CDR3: TGCAGCGTTGACCTCTCATCCCCGACAGACCAAGGGGGCTACACCTTC. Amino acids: CSVDLSSPTDQGGYTF.

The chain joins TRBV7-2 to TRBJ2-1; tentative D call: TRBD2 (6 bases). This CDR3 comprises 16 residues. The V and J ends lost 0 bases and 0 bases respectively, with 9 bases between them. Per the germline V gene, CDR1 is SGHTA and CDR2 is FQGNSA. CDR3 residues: CASSLAGSSSYNEQFF. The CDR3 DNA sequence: TGTGCCAGCAGCTTAGCCGGGAGTAGCTCCTACAATGAGCAGTTCTTC.

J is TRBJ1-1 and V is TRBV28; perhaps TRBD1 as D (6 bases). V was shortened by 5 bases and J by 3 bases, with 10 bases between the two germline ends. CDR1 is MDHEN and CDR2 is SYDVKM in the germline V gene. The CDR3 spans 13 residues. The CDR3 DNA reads TGTGCCAGCAGTCTTGGGACATACACTGAAGCTTTCTTT. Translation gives CASSLGTYTEAFF.

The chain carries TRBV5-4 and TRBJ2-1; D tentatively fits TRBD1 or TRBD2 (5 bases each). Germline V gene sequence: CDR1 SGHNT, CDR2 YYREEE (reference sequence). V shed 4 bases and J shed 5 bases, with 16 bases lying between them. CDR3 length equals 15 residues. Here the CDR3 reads CASSPVWGTDNEQFF. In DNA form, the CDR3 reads TGTGCCAGCAGCCCCGTCTGGGGGACGGACAATGAGCAGTTCTTC.